Below, 22 T cell receptor beta chains from the same sample are listed, as sequenced in a study of cytomegalovirus exposure and HLA in healthy donors. A multiplex PCR was run with 60 Vbeta primers and 13 Jbeta primers. Data came from immunoSEQ multiplex PCR; TCRdb stores just in-frame clones and leaves some out. The sample lists 200,000 to 250,000 clones, roughly 70% occurring once. Material for sequencing was PBMCs. These receptors all stem from a man aged 40-50 years in good health and CMV-seropositive.

This chain connects TRBV6-1 to TRBJ2-5, with 8 bases aligning to TRBD2. CDR3 length: 13 amino acids. Germline V CDR1 and CDR2: MNHNS, SASEGT. Germline trimming cut 11 bases from V and 4 bases from J; bases unmatched to any gene: 9. The CDR3 nucleotides are TGTGCCGGGAACGGGGGGGCCGGAGAGACCCAGTACTTC. Protein product: CAGNGGAGETQYF.

The DNA of the CDR3 is TGCGCCAGCAGTGAGGGTCGGGAGCGGGACACCGGGGAGCTGTTTTTT. Translating it yields CASSEGRERDTGELFF. V is TRBV10-2 and J is TRBJ2-2; TRBD2 is a possible D gene (6 bases). CDR3 length: 16 residues. Deletions cut 2 bases from V and 3 bases from J, with 13 bases between. Per germline, CDR1 WSHSY and CDR2 SAAADI.

Only one count was recorded for this clone. The rearrangement links TRBV5-4 to TRBJ2-2; TRBD1 aligns across 8 bases. This CDR3 contains 14 residues. Germline trimming cut 2 bases from V and 6 bases from J; bases unmatched to any gene: 3. In germline, CDR1 is SGHNT, CDR2 YYREEE (reference sequence). The CDR3 DNA is TGTGCCAGCAGCTTCCAGGGACAGGCCGGGGAGCTGTTTTTT. It yields the protein CASSFQGQAGELFF.

This clone was seen a single time. CDR3 amino acids: CASGETGYGYTF. The DNA of the CDR3 is TGCGCCAGCGGTGAGACAGGCTATGGCTACACCTTC. J is TRBJ1-2 and V is TRBV5-1, with D possibly being TRBD1 (6 bases). Trimming shortened V by 7 bases and J by 4 bases, and 11 bases separated the two germline ends. CDR3 length equals 12 residues. In germline, CDR1 is SGHRS, CDR2 YFSETQ.

The chain carries TRBV5-4 and TRBJ1-5; the D gene is possibly TRBD1 (6 bases). Germline V gene lookup returns CDR1 SGHNT and CDR2 YYREEE (reference sequence). V lost 4 bases and J lost 1, with 12 bases in between. This CDR3 contains 15 residues. CDR3 protein: CASSPGGGSNQPQHF. The CDR3 coding sequence is TGTGCCAGCAGCCCGGGGGGCGGGAGCAATCAGCCCCAGCATTTT.

This clone was seen more than once but under ten times. The chain recombines TRBV7-3 with TRBJ1-1; D gene uncertain. Germline V gene lookup returns CDR1 SGHTA and CDR2 FQGTGA. The ends were cut back, 0 bases at V and 5 bases at J, with 10 bases in the middle. The CDR3 totals 14 residues. CDR3 DNA: TGTGCCAGCAGCTTAACCGGAGGGATGACTGAAGCTTTCTTT. It encodes CASSLTGGMTEAFF.

The chain couples TRBV6-7 to TRBJ2-7; TRBD2 aligns across 8 bases. TRBV6-7 is an ORF, and what it does is uncertain. The trim removed 1 base at V and 0 bases at J, leaving 20 bases unmatched. CDR3 length: 21 residues. CDR3 sequence (DNA): TGTGCCAGCAGTTACTACCCTTTGCGGGGGGCTCTACCGCGGAGCTCCTACGAGCAGTACTTC. Translation gives CASSYYPLRGALPRSSYEQYF.

Here the CDR3 DNA reads TGTGCCAGCAAAACAGGGGGTACCTACGAGCAGTACTTC. Residues: CASKTGGTYEQYF. The V call is TRBV6-1, the J call TRBJ2-7; the match to TRBD1 covers 8 bases. This CDR3 spans 13 amino acids. After removal of 7 bases from V and 2 bases from J, the junction contained 4 bases not matched to a gene. The germline V gene has CDR1 MNHNS and CDR2 SASEGT.

This chain uses TRBV19 with TRBJ2-1; 11 bases align to TRBD2. The CDR3 totals 15 residues. With V trimmed by 3 bases and J by 8 bases, 6 bases remained unmatched. Looked up from germline, CDR1 is LNHDA and CDR2 is SQIVND (reference sequence). DNA for the CDR3: TGTGCCAGTAGTATGACTAGCGGGGATTTCTATGAGCAGTTCTTC. It is translated as CASSMTSGDFYEQFF. The whole variable domain, filled in from reference TRBV19 and TRBJ2-1, reads DGGITQSPKYLFRKEGQNVTLSCEQNLNHDAMYWYRQDPGQGLRLIYYSQIVNDFQKGDIAEGYSVSREKKESFPLTVTSAQKNPTAFYLCASSMTSGDFYEQFFGPGTRLTVL.

This clone turned up a few times. The chain is built from TRBV5-1 and TRBJ2-1; the D is unclear. The CDR3 contains 12 residues. The germline CDR1 and CDR2 sequences are SGHRS and YFSETQ. V was shortened by 4 bases and J by 4 bases, with 6 bases between the two germline ends. The CDR3 here is CASSKQYNEQFF. The CDR3 nucleotides read TGCGCCAGCAGCAAGCAATACAATGAGCAGTTCTTC.

This clone was detected only a few times. The chain is built from TRBV7-9 and TRBJ2-7; 8 positions match TRBD1. J was trimmed by 6 bases and V by 5 bases; bases with no gene match: 3. Germline V lookup: CDR1 SEHNR, CDR2 FQNEAQ (reference sequence). This CDR3 region has 12 residues. In nucleotides, the CDR3 is TGTGCCAGCAGCCGACAGGGGTCCGAGCAGTACTTC. Translation gives CASSRQGSEQYF.

The chain employs TRBV19 and TRBJ1-6; unclear D gene. Trimming left V 7 bases short and J 7 bases short, with 17 bases between. The CDR3 totals 15 residues. The germline gives CDR1 LNHDA, CDR2 SQIVND (reference sequence). The CDR3 DNA sequence: TGTGCCAGTACCCCCGGCCCCGGAGCGAATTCACCCCTCCACTTT. It specifies CASTPGPGANSPLHF.

J is TRBJ2-5 and V is TRBV9; TRBD2 is a possible D gene (7 bases). CDR3 length: 15 amino acids. Germline values: CDR1 SGDLS, CDR2 YYNGEE. V was shortened by 1 base and J by 5 bases, with 15 bases between the two germline ends. CDR3 nucleotides: TGTGCCAGCAGCGTATGGGGGGGGGCCTTTGAGACCCAGTACTTC. Its protein product is CASSVWGGAFETQYF.

This sequence joins TRBV5-6 and TRBJ2-6; D is unresolved. Trimming took 3 bases from V and 0 from J, leaving 13 bases between them. This CDR3 region has 17 residues. Germline V gives CDR1 SGHDT, CDR2 YYEEEE. The CDR3 loop reads CASSSYSFTSGANVLTF. The CDR3 nucleotides read TGTGCCAGCAGCTCGTACAGCTTCACCTCTGGGGCCAACGTCCTGACTTTC.

The chain links TRBV6-5 to TRBJ1-2; 10 positions match TRBD1. Germline trimming cut 4 bases from V and 6 bases from J; bases unmatched to any gene: 8. Germline CDR1 and CDR2: MNHEY and SVGAGI. The length of the CDR3 is 15 residues. CDR3 coding DNA: TGTGCCAGCAGTTCGAGGACAGGGGGTATGGATGGCTACACCTTC. The encoded protein is CASSSRTGGMDGYTF.

The rearrangement links TRBV18 to TRBJ2-7; D is undetermined. Germline assignment: CDR1 KGHSH and CDR2 LQKENI. Trimming took off 3 bases at V and 2 bases at J, with 5 bases between the two ends. There are 12 residues in the CDR3. The CDR3 coding sequence is TGTGCCAGCTCACCGTCTACCTACGAGCAGTACTTC. It yields the protein CASSPSTYEQYF. The variable domain in full, with the rest retrieved from reference TRBV18 and TRBJ2-7, is NAGVMQNPRHLVRRRGQEARLRCSPMKGHSHVYWYRQLPEEGLKFMVYLQKENIIDESGMPKERFSAEFPKEGPSILRIQQVVRGDSAAYFCASSPSTYEQYFGPGTRLTVT.

The chain is built from TRBV9 and TRBJ2-2; a possible D gene is TRBD1 (5 bases). The CDR3 length is 16 residues. Germline-derived CDR1 and CDR2 are SGDLS and YYNGEE. V gave up 7 bases and J gave up 0 bases, with 16 bases separating them. Here the CDR3 reads CASSTLAGSNTGELFF. The CDR3 DNA follows: TGTGCCAGCTCAACGTTGGCAGGGTCGAACACCGGGGAGCTGTTTTTT. The full variable domain, in which reference TRBV9 and TRBJ2-2 provide the parts outside the CDR3, is DSGVTQTPKHLITATGQRVTLRCSPRSGDLSVYWYQQSLDQGLQFLIQYYNGEERAKGNILERFSAQQFPDLHSELNLSSLELGDSALYFCASSTLAGSNTGELFFGEGSRLTVL.

This clone was recorded a few times. The genes are TRBV19 and TRBJ2-3, with TRBD2 matching over 13 bases. Looked up from germline, CDR1 is LNHDA and CDR2 is SQIVND (reference sequence). The CDR3 runs to 17 residues. The V gene end was trimmed by 4 bases and the J gene end by 0 bases; junction bases not matched to a gene: 4. CDR3 coding DNA: TGTGCCAGTAGTAGGAGGACTAGCGGGGGTAGCACAGATACGCAGTATTTT. Translating it yields CASSRRTSGGSTDTQYF.

The J gene is TRBJ2-7, the V gene TRBV9, with a weak D call TRBD1 (6 bases). The CDR3 totals 11 residues. Trimming took 7 bases from V and 11 from J, leaving 16 bases between them. Germline CDR1 is SGDLS and CDR2 is YYNGEE. The CDR3 loop is CASSWTDIKYF. CDR3 nucleotide sequence: TGTGCCAGCTCATGGACAGACATCAAGTACTTC.

The chain couples TRBV7-9 to TRBJ1-1; no clear D gene. The germline V gene has CDR1 SEHNR and CDR2 FQNEAQ (reference sequence). The CDR3 spans 14 residues. The V end lost 3 bases, the J end lost 3 bases, and 11 bases lay between the germline ends. CDR3 amino acids: CASSLSSGYTEAFF. CDR3 in DNA: TGTGCCAGCAGCTTGAGTTCGGGGTACACTGAAGCTTTCTTT.

This sequence joins TRBV15 and TRBJ2-2, with 8 positions matching TRBD2. Looked up from germline, CDR1 is LNHNV and CDR2 is YYDKDF (reference sequence). The CDR3 runs 16 residues. V shed 4 bases, J shed 6 bases, and the junction held 10 bases outside the gene matches. CDR3 sequence reads: CATSTSIRGGAGELFF. DNA for the CDR3: TGTGCCACCAGCACGAGCATCCGGGGGGGGGCCGGGGAGCTGTTTTTT.

Worth noting for this clone: This CDR3 is also generated by other DNA sequences in the sample. The chain links TRBV7-2 to TRBJ1-2, with a possible D match to TRBD1 (6 bases). The germline CDR1 and CDR2 sequences are SGHTA and FQGNSA. The CDR3 spans 14 residues. Trimming pared 2 bases from V and 2 bases from J, leaving 9 bases between. The CDR3 nucleotides are TGTGCCAGCAGCTTAAGAACAGGGAACTATGGCTACACCTTC. Its protein product is CASSLRTGNYGYTF.